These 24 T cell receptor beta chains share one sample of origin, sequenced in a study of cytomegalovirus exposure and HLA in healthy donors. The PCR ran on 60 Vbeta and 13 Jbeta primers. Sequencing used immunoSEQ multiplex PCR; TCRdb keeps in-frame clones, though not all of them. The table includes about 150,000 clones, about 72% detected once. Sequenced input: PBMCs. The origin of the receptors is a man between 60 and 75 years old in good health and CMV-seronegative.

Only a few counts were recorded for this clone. CDR3 loop: CASSPGGASNQPQHF. DNA for the CDR3: TGTGCCAGCAGCCCCGGAGGGGCTAGCAATCAGCCCCAGCATTTT. The chain joins TRBV7-2 to TRBJ1-5; D might be TRBD1 (5 bases). The CDR3 is 15 residues long. V shed 5 bases and J shed 0 bases, with 11 bases lying between them. Germline loops: CDR1 SGHTA, CDR2 FQGNSA.

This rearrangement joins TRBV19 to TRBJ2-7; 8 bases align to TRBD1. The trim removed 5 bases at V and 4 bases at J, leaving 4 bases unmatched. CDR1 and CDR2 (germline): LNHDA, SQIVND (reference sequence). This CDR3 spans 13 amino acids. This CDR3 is CASSYDRGYEQYF. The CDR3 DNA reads TGTGCCAGTAGTTACGACAGGGGATACGAGCAGTACTTC.

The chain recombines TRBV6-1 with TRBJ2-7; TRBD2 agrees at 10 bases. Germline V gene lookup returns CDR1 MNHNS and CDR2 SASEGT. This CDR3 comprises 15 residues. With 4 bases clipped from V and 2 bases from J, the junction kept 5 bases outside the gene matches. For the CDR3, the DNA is TGTGCCAGCAGTGCCGGGACTAGCGAGGCCTACGAGCAGTACTTC. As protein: CASSAGTSEAYEQYF.

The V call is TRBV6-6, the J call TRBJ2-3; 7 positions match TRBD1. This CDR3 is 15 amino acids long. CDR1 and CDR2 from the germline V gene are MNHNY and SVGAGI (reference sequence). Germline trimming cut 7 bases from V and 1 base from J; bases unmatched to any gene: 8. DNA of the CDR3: TGTGCCAGCAACTTACGAACAGGGGGCACAGATACGCAGTATTTT. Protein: CASNLRTGGTDTQYF.

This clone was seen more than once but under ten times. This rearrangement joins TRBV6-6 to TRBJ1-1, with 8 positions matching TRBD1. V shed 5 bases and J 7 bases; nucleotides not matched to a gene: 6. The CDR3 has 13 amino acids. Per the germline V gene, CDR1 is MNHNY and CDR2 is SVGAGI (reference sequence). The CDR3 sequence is CASSPGQGGEAFF. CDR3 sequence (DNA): TGTGCCAGCAGTCCCGGACAGGGAGGTGAAGCTTTCTTT.

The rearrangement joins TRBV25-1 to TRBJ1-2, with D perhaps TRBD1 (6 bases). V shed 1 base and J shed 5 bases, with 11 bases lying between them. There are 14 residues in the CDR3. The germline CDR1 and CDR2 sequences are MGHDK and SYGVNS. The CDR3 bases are TGTGCCAGCAGTGAATCGGGGGGCCTATATGGCTACACCTTC. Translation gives CASSESGGLYGYTF.

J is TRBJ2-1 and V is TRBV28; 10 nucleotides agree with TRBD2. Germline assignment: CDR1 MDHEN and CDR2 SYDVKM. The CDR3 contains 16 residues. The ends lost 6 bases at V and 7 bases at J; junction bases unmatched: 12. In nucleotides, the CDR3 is TGTGCCAGCAGCTTTGGGGGGGCTAGCGGGAGTAATGAGCAGTTCTTC. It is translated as CASSFGGASGSNEQFF.

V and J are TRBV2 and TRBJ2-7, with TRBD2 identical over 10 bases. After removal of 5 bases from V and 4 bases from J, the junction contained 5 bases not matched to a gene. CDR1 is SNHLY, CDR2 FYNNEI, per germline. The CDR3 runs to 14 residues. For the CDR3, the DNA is TGTGCCAGCAGTAGCACTAGCGGGACGTACGAGCAGTACTTC. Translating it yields CASSSTSGTYEQYF. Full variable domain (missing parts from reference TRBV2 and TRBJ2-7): EPEVTQTPSHQVTQMGQEVILRCVPISNHLYFYWYRQILGQKVEFLVSFYNNEISEKSEIFDDQFSVERPDGSNFTLKIRSTKLEDSAMYFCASSSTSGTYEQYFGPGTRLTVT.

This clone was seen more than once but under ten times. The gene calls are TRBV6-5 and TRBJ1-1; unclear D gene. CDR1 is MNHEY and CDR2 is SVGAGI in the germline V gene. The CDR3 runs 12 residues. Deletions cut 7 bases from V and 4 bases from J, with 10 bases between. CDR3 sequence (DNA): TGTGCCAGCAACCTCCCCGGCACTGAAGCTTTCTTT. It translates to CASNLPGTEAFF.

The CDR3 coding sequence is TGTGCCTGGACGGCTTCGAGGATTAGCACAGATACGCAGTATTTT. This codes for CAWTASRISTDTQYF. V and J are TRBV30 and TRBJ2-3; D is uncertain. Trimming removed 4 bases from V and 0 bases from J, with 14 bases in between. Germline V gene data show CDR1 as GTSNPN and CDR2 as SVGIG (reference sequence). The CDR3 has 15 residues.

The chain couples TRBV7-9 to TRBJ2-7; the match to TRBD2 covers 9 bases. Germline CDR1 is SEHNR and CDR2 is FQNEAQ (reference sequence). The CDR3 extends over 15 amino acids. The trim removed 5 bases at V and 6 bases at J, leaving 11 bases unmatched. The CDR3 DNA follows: TGTGCCAGCAGCACTAGAGCGGGAGGAGGTTCCGAGCAGTACTTC. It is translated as CASSTRAGGGSEQYF.

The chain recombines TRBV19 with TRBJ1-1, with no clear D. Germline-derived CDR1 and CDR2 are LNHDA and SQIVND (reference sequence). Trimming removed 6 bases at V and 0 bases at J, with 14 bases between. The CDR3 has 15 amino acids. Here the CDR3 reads CASSGLDGLNTEAFF. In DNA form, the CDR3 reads TGTGCCAGTAGCGGACTGGACGGCCTGAACACTGAAGCTTTCTTT.

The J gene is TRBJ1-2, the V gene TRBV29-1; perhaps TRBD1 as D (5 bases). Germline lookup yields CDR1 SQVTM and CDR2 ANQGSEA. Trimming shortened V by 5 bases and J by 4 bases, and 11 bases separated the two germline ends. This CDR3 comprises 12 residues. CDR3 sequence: CSVQRGGYGYTF. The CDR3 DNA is TGCAGCGTTCAAAGGGGCGGCTATGGCTACACCTTC.

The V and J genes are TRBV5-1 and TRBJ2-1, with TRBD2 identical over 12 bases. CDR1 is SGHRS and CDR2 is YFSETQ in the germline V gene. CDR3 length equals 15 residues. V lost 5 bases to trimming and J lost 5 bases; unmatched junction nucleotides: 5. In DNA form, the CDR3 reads TGCGCCAGCAGGCAAAGACTAGCGGGAGACAATGAGCAGTTCTTC. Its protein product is CASRQRLAGDNEQFF.

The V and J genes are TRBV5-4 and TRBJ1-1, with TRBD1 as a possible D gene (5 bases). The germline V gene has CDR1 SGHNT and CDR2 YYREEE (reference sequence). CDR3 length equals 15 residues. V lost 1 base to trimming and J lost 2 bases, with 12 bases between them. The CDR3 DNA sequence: TGTGCCAGCAGCTTGAGGCGGGGGGAAAACACTGAAGCTTTCTTT. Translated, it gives CASSLRRGENTEAFF.

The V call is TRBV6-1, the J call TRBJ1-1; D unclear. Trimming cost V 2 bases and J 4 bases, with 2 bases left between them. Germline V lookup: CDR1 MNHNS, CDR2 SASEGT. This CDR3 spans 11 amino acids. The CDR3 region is CASSERTEAFF. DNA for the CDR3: TGTGCCAGCAGTGAACGCACTGAAGCTTTCTTT.

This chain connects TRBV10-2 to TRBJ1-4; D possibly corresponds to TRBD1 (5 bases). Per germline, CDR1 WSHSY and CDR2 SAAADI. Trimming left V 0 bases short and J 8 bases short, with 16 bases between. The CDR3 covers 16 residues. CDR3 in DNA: TGCGCCAGCAGTGAGTCGCAGGGATCTGGTGGAGAAAAACTGTTTTTT. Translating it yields CASSESQGSGGEKLFF.

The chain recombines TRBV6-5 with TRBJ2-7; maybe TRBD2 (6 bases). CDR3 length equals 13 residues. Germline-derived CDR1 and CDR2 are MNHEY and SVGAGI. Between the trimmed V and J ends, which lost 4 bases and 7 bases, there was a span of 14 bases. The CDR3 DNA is TGTGCCAGCAGTTCTCCGTGGGGAGGTGAGCAGTACTTC. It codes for CASSSPWGGEQYF.

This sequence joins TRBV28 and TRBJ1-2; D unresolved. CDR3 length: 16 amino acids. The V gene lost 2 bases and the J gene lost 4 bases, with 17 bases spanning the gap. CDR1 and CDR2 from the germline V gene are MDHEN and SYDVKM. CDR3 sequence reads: CASSLTGEDWRYGYTF. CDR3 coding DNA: TGTGCCAGCAGTTTAACGGGCGAGGACTGGCGCTATGGCTACACCTTC.

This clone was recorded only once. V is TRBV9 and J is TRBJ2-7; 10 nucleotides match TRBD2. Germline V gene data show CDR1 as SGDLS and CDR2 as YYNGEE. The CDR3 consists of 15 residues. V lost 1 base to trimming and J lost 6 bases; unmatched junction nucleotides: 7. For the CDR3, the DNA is TGTGCCAGCAGCGTAAGCGCTAGCGGGAGCAGCGAGCAGTACTTC. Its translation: CASSVSASGSSEQYF.

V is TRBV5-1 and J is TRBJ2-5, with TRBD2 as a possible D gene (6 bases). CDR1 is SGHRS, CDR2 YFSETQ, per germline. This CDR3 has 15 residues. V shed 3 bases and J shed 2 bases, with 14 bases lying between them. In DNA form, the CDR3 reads TGCGCCAGCAGCTCTTTACTAGCCCAACAAGAGACCCAGTACTTC. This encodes CASSSLLAQQETQYF.

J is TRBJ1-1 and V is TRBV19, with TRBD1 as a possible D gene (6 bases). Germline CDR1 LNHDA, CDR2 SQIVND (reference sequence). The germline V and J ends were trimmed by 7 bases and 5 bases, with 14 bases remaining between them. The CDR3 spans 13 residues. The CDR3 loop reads CASKWQGRTEAFF. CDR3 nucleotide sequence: TGTGCCAGTAAATGGCAGGGGAGAACTGAAGCTTTCTTT. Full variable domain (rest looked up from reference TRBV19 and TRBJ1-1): DGGITQSPKYLFRKEGQNVTLSCEQNLNHDAMYWYRQDPGQGLRLIYYSQIVNDFQKGDIAEGYSVSREKKESFPLTVTSAQKNPTAFYLCASKWQGRTEAFFGQGTRLTVV.

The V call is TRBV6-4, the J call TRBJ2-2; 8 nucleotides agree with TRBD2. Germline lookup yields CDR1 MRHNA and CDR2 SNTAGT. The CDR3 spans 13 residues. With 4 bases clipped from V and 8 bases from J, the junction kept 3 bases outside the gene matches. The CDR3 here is CASSVIAGGELFF. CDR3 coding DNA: TGTGCCAGCAGTGTCATAGCGGGAGGGGAGCTGTTTTTT.

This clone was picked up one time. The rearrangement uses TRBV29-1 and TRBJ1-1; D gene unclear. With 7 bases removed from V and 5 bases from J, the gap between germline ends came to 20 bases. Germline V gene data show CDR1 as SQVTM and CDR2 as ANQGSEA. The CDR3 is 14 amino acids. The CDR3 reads CSGLDTGGGTEAFF. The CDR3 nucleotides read TGCAGCGGTCTTGACACGGGCGGAGGAACTGAAGCTTTCTTT.